These T cell receptor beta chains were read from a single sample in a study of T cells after yellow fever vaccination. TCRdb re-called the 5' RACE reads through MiXCR, storing one row per CDR3 protein. The sample consists of 200,000 to 300,000 distinct CDR3 sequences, 10% to 15% of them appearing once. Sequencing was performed on CD4+ T cells sorted from PBMCs, taken 45 days after the yellow fever booster vaccination. These receptors all come from a man aged 30 to 45 who received the YFV17D yellow fever vaccine. CDR3s include the opening cysteine and the closing phenylalanine or tryptophan. The D gene is left open where the match is weak. Only some rows state a clone size, as once, few, many or a class for expanded clones.

d_gene: .
v_gene: TRBV20-1
j_gene: TRBJ2-2
abundance: few
CDR3aa: CSATLVTGELFF
CDR3nt: TGCAGTGCGACACTAGTTACCGGGGAGCTGTTTTTT

d_gene: TRBD2
v_gene: TRBV5-1
j_gene: TRBJ2-7
abundance: few
CDR3aa: CASSLRTSGSRNEQYF
CDR3nt: TGCGCCAGCAGCTTGAGGACTAGCGGGAGTCGGAACGAGCAGTACTTC

d_gene: .
v_gene: TRBV25-1
j_gene: TRBJ2-4
abundance: .
CDR3aa: CASSAVAKNIQYF
CDR3nt: TGTGCCAGCAGTGCAGTAGCCAAAAACATTCAGTACTTC

d_gene: TRBD2
v_gene: TRBV10-3
j_gene: TRBJ2-3
abundance: .
CDR3aa: CAIGTSGPPTDTQYF
CDR3nt: TGTGCCATAGGGACTAGCGGACCCCCCACAGATACGCAGTATTTT

d_gene: .
v_gene: TRBV5-6
j_gene: TRBJ2-5
abundance: .
CDR3aa: CASSGGTLQETQYF
CDR3nt: TGTGCCAGCAGCGGAGGGACACTACAAGAGACCCAGTACTTC

d_gene: .
v_gene: TRBV6-2/TRBV6-3
j_gene: TRBJ2-7
abundance: few
CDR3aa: CASRDSKQYF
CDR3nt: TGTGCCAGCAGGGACTCTAAGCAGTACTTC

d_gene: TRBD2
v_gene: TRBV7-8
j_gene: TRBJ2-1
abundance: .
CDR3aa: CASSLISSGTSGAKNEQFF
CDR3nt: TGTGCCAGCAGCTTAATATCGTCAGGGACTAGCGGCGCTAAAAATGAGCAGTTCTTC

d_gene: TRBD2
v_gene: TRBV10-3
j_gene: TRBJ2-1
abundance: few
CDR3aa: CAISRLAGVNDEQFF
CDR3nt: TGTGCCATCAGTCGACTAGCGGGAGTTAATGATGAGCAGTTCTTC

d_gene: .
v_gene: TRBV7-9
j_gene: TRBJ2-3
abundance: few
CDR3aa: CASSPYLGQLGTDTQYF
CDR3nt: TGTGCCAGCAGCCCCTACCTAGGACAGTTGGGCACAGATACGCAGTATTTT

d_gene: .
v_gene: TRBV7-2
j_gene: TRBJ1-1
abundance: .
CDR3aa: CASSQQGKAFF
CDR3nt: TGTGCCAGCAGTCAACAGGGTAAAGCTTTCTTT

d_gene: .
v_gene: TRBV11-1
j_gene: TRBJ2-3
abundance: .
CDR3aa: CASSLDWGTDTQYF
CDR3nt: TGTGCCAGCAGCTTAGACTGGGGGACAGATACGCAGTATTTT